One and the same sample provided the 25 T cell receptor beta chains below, sequenced in a study of blood T cell repertoires in COVID-19. Here immunoSEQ multiplex PCR was the method, and the copy in TCRdb shows in-frame clones only, minus some. The sample carries 260,000 or so clones, 85% to 90% recorded once. Sequencing was performed on PBMCs or T cells enriched from blood (not recorded which). The receptor source for this set is a man between 18 and 29 years old who had recovered from COVID-19.

The chain links TRBV5-1 to TRBJ2-1, with TRBD1 identical over 8 bases. After removal of 3 bases from V and 6 bases from J, the junction contained 5 bases not matched to a gene. Per germline, CDR1 SGHRS and CDR2 YFSETQ. The CDR3 sequence is 14 residues long. For the CDR3, the DNA is TGCGCCAGCAGCTACGGACAGGGCCCCAATGAGCAGTTCTTC. It codes for CASSYGQGPNEQFF. The whole variable domain, remainder taken from reference TRBV5-1 and TRBJ2-1, is KAGVTQTPRYLIKTRGQQVTLSCSPISGHRSVSWYQQTPGQGLQFLFEYFSETQRNKGNFPGRFSGRQFSNSRSEMNVSTLELGDSALYLCASSYGQGPNEQFFGPGTRLTVL.

V gene TRBV2 combines with J gene TRBJ2-1, with D unclear. V lost 6 bases to trimming and J lost 4 bases, with 10 bases between them. Germline CDR1 and CDR2: SNHLY and FYNNEI. This CDR3 comprises 13 residues. DNA of the CDR3: TGTGCCAGCAGCATCGCTACTTACAATGAGCAGTTCTTC. The encoded protein is CASSIATYNEQFF.

The chain recombines TRBV2 with TRBJ2-5; the D gene is possibly TRBD1 (6 bases). The CDR3 extends over 15 amino acids. The germline CDR1 and CDR2 sequences are SNHLY and FYNNEI. Deletions cut 2 bases from V and 2 bases from J, with 12 bases between. This chain's CDR3 is CASSELGQWQETQYF. The CDR3 bases are TGTGCCAGCAGTGAACTAGGACAGTGGCAAGAGACCCAGTACTTC. Filled out from reference TRBV2 and TRBJ2-5, the complete variable domain reads EPEVTQTPSHQVTQMGQEVILRCVPISNHLYFYWYRQILGQKVEFLVSFYNNEISEKSEIFDDQFSVERPDGSNFTLKIRSTKLEDSAMYFCASSELGQWQETQYFGPGTRLLVL.

This chain uses TRBV2 with TRBJ2-5; weak D call: TRBD1 (5 bases). Per the germline V gene, CDR1 is SNHLY and CDR2 is FYNNEI. The CDR3 runs 13 residues. Trimming stripped 4 bases from V and 1 base from J, with 7 bases between. This CDR3 reads CASSGRVQETQYF. CDR3 DNA: TGTGCCAGCAGTGGCAGGGTCCAAGAGACCCAGTACTTC.

The rearrangement links TRBV5-4 to TRBJ2-6; tentative D call: TRBD1 (5 bases). Trimming took 1 base from V and 0 from J, leaving 17 bases between them. Germline V gives CDR1 SGHNT, CDR2 YYREEE (reference sequence). The length of the CDR3 is 19 residues. The CDR3 DNA reads TGTGCCAGCAGCTTGAGGGCGGCAGGGCCCAACTCTGGGGCCAACGTCCTGACTTTC. Protein product: CASSLRAAGPNSGANVLTF.

This clone has only a few counts. The rearrangement joins TRBV28 to TRBJ2-7; the match to TRBD2 covers 14 bases. V lost 6 bases and J lost 1; bases outside the gene matches: 11. CDR1 is MDHEN and CDR2 is SYDVKM in the germline V gene. This CDR3 spans 18 amino acids. In DNA form, the CDR3 reads TGTGCCAGCAGGTATTGGGGACTAGCGGGAGACCCGTCCTACGAGCAGTACTTC. This gives the protein CASRYWGLAGDPSYEQYF.

The chain joins TRBV5-8 to TRBJ2-1; the D gene is possibly TRBD1 (7 bases). Between the trimmed V and J ends, which lost 4 bases and 6 bases, there was a span of 14 bases. In germline, CDR1 is SGHTS, CDR2 YDEGEE. This CDR3 spans 14 amino acids. CDR3 sequence: CASSRRQGGNEQFF. The CDR3 DNA is TGTGCCAGCAGCAGGCGACAGGGAGGCAATGAGCAGTTCTTC.

This chain joins TRBV7-2 and TRBJ1-2; D remains unclear. Trimming shortened V by 4 bases and J by 0 bases, and 9 bases separated the two germline ends. The CDR3 is made up of 14 amino acids. Germline-derived CDR1 and CDR2 are SGHTA and FQGNSA. DNA of the CDR3: TGTGCCAGCAGCTACCCTACCTCTAACTATGGCTACACCTTC. Its translation is CASSYPTSNYGYTF.

The chain has TRBV14 and TRBJ1-3; D gene uncertain. V lost 1 base and J 3 bases, leaving 16 bases between the germline ends. The germline gives CDR1 SGHDN, CDR2 FVKESK. The CDR3 is made up of 17 amino acids. The CDR3 DNA follows: TGTGCCAGCAGCCAAGCGGTTAATTTGATCGATGGAAACACCATATATTTT. Its translation: CASSQAVNLIDGNTIYF.

The chain couples TRBV3-1 (or the pseudogene TRBV3-2) to TRBJ1-1; D may be TRBD1 (5 bases). Germline lookup yields CDR1 LGHDT and CDR2 YNNKEL (reference sequence). CDR3 length: 15 residues. With 3 bases removed from V and 6 bases from J, the gap between germline ends came to 17 bases. The CDR3 loop reads CASSHQFGQGPEAFF. The CDR3 DNA sequence: TGTGCCAGCAGCCATCAGTTCGGTCAGGGCCCTGAAGCTTTCTTT.

The V gene is TRBV30, the J gene TRBJ1-1; D remains ambiguous. This CDR3 is built from 11 residues. Germline-derived CDR1 and CDR2 are GTSNPN and SVGIG (reference sequence). V was pared by 8 bases and J by 5 bases, with 12 bases between. CDR3 coding DNA: TGTGCCGGGGAGCGGGGAACTGAAGCTTTCTTT. Translating it yields CAGERGTEAFF.

The chain joins TRBV18 to TRBJ1-1; D is possibly TRBD1 (6 bases). Deletions cut 4 bases from V and 1 base from J, with 13 bases between. Germline loops: CDR1 KGHSH, CDR2 LQKENI. The CDR3 extends over 15 amino acids. The CDR3 DNA is TGTGCCAGCTCACAGGAACAGGGTCGGAACACTGAAGCTTTCTTT. Its protein is CASSQEQGRNTEAFF.

V usage is TRBV27 and J usage is TRBJ2-1, with TRBD2 matching over 8 bases. The trim removed 2 bases at V and 2 bases at J, leaving 2 bases unmatched. The germline CDR1 and CDR2 sequences are MNHEY and SMNVEV (reference sequence). The CDR3 spans 15 residues. CDR3 DNA: TGTGCCAGCAGTTTAACGGGAGGGCCCTACAATGAGCAGTTCTTC. Translating it yields CASSLTGGPYNEQFF.

The V and J genes are TRBV5-1 and TRBJ2-1; TRBD2 matches at 10 bases. Trimming cost V 3 bases and J 8 bases; bases outside gene matches: 11. CDR3 size: 16 residues. Germline values: CDR1 SGHRS, CDR2 YFSETQ. The chain's CDR3 is CASSSTLAGALDEQFF. The CDR3 bases are TGCGCCAGCAGCTCAACTCTAGCGGGAGCCCTTGATGAGCAGTTCTTC.

The chain is built from TRBV19 and TRBJ2-6, with 10 positions matching TRBD1. Losses at the gene ends were 7 bases for V and 2 bases for J; bases not matched to a gene: 5. The CDR3 consists of 16 residues. Germline CDR1 is LNHDA and CDR2 is SQIVND (reference sequence). The DNA of the CDR3 is TGTGCCAGTAAGGACAGGGGGGAAGCTGGGGCCAACGTCCTGACTTTC. This translates into CASKDRGEAGANVLTF.

J is TRBJ2-2 and V is TRBV5-1, with D perhaps matching TRBD1 (6 bases). Trimming removed 0 bases at V and 3 bases at J, with 15 bases between. The length of the CDR3 is 17 residues. Germline CDR1 and CDR2: SGHRS and YFSETQ. CDR3 residues: CASSLGWAGVHTGELFF. In DNA form, the CDR3 reads TGCGCCAGCAGCTTGGGTTGGGCAGGGGTCCACACCGGGGAGCTGTTTTTT. Full variable domain (remainder filled in from reference TRBV5-1 and TRBJ2-2): KAGVTQTPRYLIKTRGQQVTLSCSPISGHRSVSWYQQTPGQGLQFLFEYFSETQRNKGNFPGRFSGRQFSNSRSEMNVSTLELGDSALYLCASSLGWAGVHTGELFFGEGSRLTVL.

This chain uses TRBV12-3 or TRBV12-4 with TRBJ1-2, with D perhaps TRBD1 (6 bases). The CDR3 contains 13 residues. Deletions cut 6 bases from V and 5 bases from J, with 13 bases between. The chain's CDR3 is CASSLPGQYGYTF. The CDR3 DNA follows: TGTGCCAGCAGCTTACCTGGACAGTATGGCTACACCTTC.

This chain links TRBV27 with TRBJ1-2; 7 nucleotides agree with TRBD1. J gave up 4 bases and V 5 bases, and 10 bases lay outside the gene matches. Germline assignment: CDR1 MNHEY and CDR2 SMNVEV (reference sequence). This CDR3 region has 15 residues. The CDR3 sequence is CASSQNPGQSYGYTF. The CDR3 DNA reads TGTGCCAGCAGTCAGAACCCGGGACAGAGCTATGGCTACACCTTC.

The rearrangement links TRBV9 to TRBJ2-2, with D unresolved. Between the trimmed V and J ends, which lost 0 bases and 2 bases, there was a span of 8 bases. The CDR3 is 15 amino acids. Germline CDR1 is SGDLS and CDR2 is YYNGEE. In DNA form, the CDR3 reads TGTGCCAGCAGCGTAGCCGGTTTTAACACCGGGGAGCTGTTTTTT. Its translation is CASSVAGFNTGELFF. The whole variable domain, remainder taken from reference TRBV9 and TRBJ2-2, is DSGVTQTPKHLITATGQRVTLRCSPRSGDLSVYWYQQSLDQGLQFLIQYYNGEERAKGNILERFSAQQFPDLHSELNLSSLELGDSALYFCASSVAGFNTGELFFGEGSRLTVL.

This clone was seen a handful of times. The CDR3 DNA reads TGCGCCAGCAGCTTGGAACTAGCGGGGGGAGACGAGCAGTACTTC. This translates into CASSLELAGGDEQYF. This chain links TRBV5-1 with TRBJ2-7; the match to TRBD2 covers 12 bases. The CDR3 has 15 residues. V lost 0 bases and J lost 5; bases outside the gene matches: 3. Germline V gene lookup returns CDR1 SGHRS and CDR2 YFSETQ.

The V and J genes are TRBV11-3 and TRBJ2-1, with 9 bases matching TRBD1. Per germline, CDR1 SGHNT and CDR2 YENEEA. V was pared by 4 bases and J by 1 base, with 2 bases of the junction left unmatched. The CDR3 is 15 residues long. CDR3 nucleotide sequence: TGTGCCAGCAGCTCCGGGACAGGGTCCTACAATGAGCAGTTCTTC. This encodes CASSSGTGSYNEQFF.

This sequence joins TRBV3-1 (or the pseudogene TRBV3-2) and TRBJ2-5, with 8 positions matching TRBD2. The germline V gene encodes CDR1 LGHDT and CDR2 YNNKEL (reference sequence). V lost 4 bases, J lost 5 bases, and 6 bases stayed unmatched. The CDR3 consists of 14 residues. CDR3 in amino acids: CASSLRLAMETQYF. CDR3 nucleotide sequence: TGTGCCAGCAGCCTCCGACTAGCGATGGAGACCCAGTACTTC.

The rearrangement uses TRBV14 and TRBJ2-1; the match to TRBD1 covers 7 bases. This CDR3 is 12 amino acids long. Looked up from germline, CDR1 is SGHDN and CDR2 is FVKESK. V trimming: 3 bases; J trimming: 11 bases; junction bases outside the gene matches: 4. CDR3 loop: CASSQDRLKQFF. The CDR3 DNA follows: TGTGCCAGCAGCCAGGACAGGCTCAAGCAGTTCTTC.

The V and J genes are TRBV6-5 and TRBJ2-7, with 7 bases identical to TRBD1. The CDR3 extends over 14 amino acids. In germline, CDR1 is MNHEY, CDR2 SVGAGI. The V gene end was trimmed by 6 bases and the J gene end by 2 bases; junction bases not matched to a gene: 7. The CDR3 DNA is TGTGCCAGCAGCCGACAGGGCGGCACCTACGAGCAGTACTTC. This gives the protein CASSRQGGTYEQYF.

The chain joins TRBV5-4 to TRBJ2-7; 7 bases line up with TRBD1. After removal of 2 bases from V and 3 bases from J, the junction contained 8 bases not matched to a gene. Germline-derived CDR1 and CDR2 are SGHNT and YYREEE (reference sequence). This CDR3 spans 15 amino acids. The CDR3 region is CASSLGGSTDYEQYF. The CDR3 nucleotides are TGTGCCAGCAGCTTAGGGGGCTCGACCGACTACGAGCAGTACTTC.